Listed below are T cell receptor beta chains from one sample, sequenced in a study of PD-L1 blockade in urothelial cancer. Only in-frame clones appear in the TCRdb table, and some are missing; sequencing was by immunoSEQ multiplex PCR. The table lists tens of thousands of clones, 80% to 85% of them singletons. This material consisted of PBMCs, taken around atezolizumab (anti-PD-L1) treatment. Source of these receptors: a man in his fifties or sixties with urothelial cancer. Both conserved end residues are part of each CDR3. D genes are given only for firm matches. Part of the rows lack a size; the others show once, few, many or a class for expanded clones.

V gene	J gene	clone size	D gene	CDR3 protein	CDR3 DNA
TRBV9	TRBJ2-3	NA	TRBD2	CASSATLAGGTDTQYF	TGTGCCAGCAGCGCCACCTTAGCGGGGGGTACAGATACGCAGTATTTT
TRBV11-2	TRBJ2-3	NA	TRBD1	CASSLTGGATDTQYF	TGTGCCAGCAGCCTGACAGGGGGCGCGACAGATACGCAGTATTTT
TRBV7-2	TRBJ2-7	NA	NA	CASSSTPLGEQYF	TGTGCCAGCAGCTCTACTCCTCTCGGGGAGCAGTACTTC
TRBV7-2	TRBJ2-7	NA	TRBD2	CASREGYEQYF	TGTGCCAGCCGGGAGGGCTACGAGCAGTACTTC
TRBV30	TRBJ1-2	NA	NA	CAWSVQNYGYTF	TGTGCCTGGAGTGTACAGAACTATGGCTACACCTTC
TRBV19	TRBJ2-5	NA	NA	CASSAQGLGRETQYF	TGTGCCAGTAGTGCACAGGGCTTGGGCAGAGAGACCCAGTACTTC
TRBV28	TRBJ1-1	NA	NA	CASTGTWNTEAFF	TGTGCCAGCACCGGGACATGGAACACTGAAGCTTTCTTT
TRBV10-3	TRBJ2-3	NA	TRBD2	CAINTGTSGGLSTDTQYF	TGTGCCATCAATACCGGGACTAGCGGGGGGCTTAGCACAGATACGCAGTATTTT
TRBV19	TRBJ2-2	NA	TRBD2	CASSVAGGPGGELFF	TGTGCCAGTAGTGTAGCGGGAGGGCCTGGCGGGGAGCTGTTTTTT
TRBV7-9	TRBJ1-1	NA	TRBD1	CASSLNRGKTEAFF	TGTGCCAGCAGCTTAAACAGGGGGAAGACTGAAGCTTTCTTT
TRBV7-9	TRBJ2-3	NA	TRBD2	CASSISGSRGDTQYF	TGTGCCAGCAGCATTAGCGGGAGCCGGGGAGATACGCAGTATTTT
TRBV30	TRBJ1-3	NA	TRBD1	CAWRDGRGRNTIYF	TGTGCCTGGAGAGACGGGAGGGGGCGGAACACCATATATTTT
TRBV18	TRBJ1-3	NA	TRBD1	CASSPPGQGAGNTIYF	TGTGCCAGCTCACCACCGGGACAGGGTGCTGGAAACACCATATATTTT
TRBV6-6	TRBJ2-1	NA	NA	CASSDRGNEQFF	TGTGCCAGCAGTGATAGAGGTAATGAGCAGTTCTTC
TRBV29-1	TRBJ2-5	NA	NA	CSVDTGDYQETQYF	TGCAGCGTTGACACAGGAGACTACCAAGAGACCCAGTACTTC
TRBV5-1	TRBJ1-1	NA	NA	CASSLGAGAMNTEAFF	TGCGCCAGCAGCTTGGGGGCAGGGGCCATGAACACTGAAGCTTTCTTT
TRBV28	TRBJ2-1	NA	TRBD1	CATGQGALTSYNEQFF	TGTGCCACGGGACAGGGGGCTCTCACCTCCTACAATGAGCAGTTCTTC
TRBV5-4	TRBJ2-3	once	NA	CASSLEAGRTDTQYF	TGTGCCAGCAGCTTGGAGGCAGGGCGCACAGATACGCAGTATTTT
TRBV6-6	TRBJ1-5	NA	NA	CASSPSGQPQHF	TGTGCCAGCAGCCCTTCGGGTCAGCCCCAGCATTTT
TRBV30	TRBJ1-4	NA	NA	CAWSTESGVNEKLFF	TGTGCCTGGAGTACTGAGTCCGGTGTAAATGAAAAACTGTTTTTT
TRBV7-2	TRBJ2-5	NA	TRBD2	CASSRTSGLQETQYF	TGTGCCAGTAGCCGGACTAGCGGGCTCCAAGAGACCCAGTACTTC
TRBV27	TRBJ2-2	NA	TRBD1	CASTGQGVGELFF	TGTGCCAGCACAGGACAGGGGGTCGGGGAGCTGTTTTTT
TRBV9	TRBJ2-1	NA	NA	CASSFPRLGSSSYNEQFF	TGTGCCAGCAGCTTCCCGAGGTTAGGTTCCTCCTCGTACAATGAGCAGTTCTTC
TRBV5-1	TRBJ2-5	NA	TRBD1	CASSTGQGRETQYF	TGCGCCAGCAGCACTGGACAGGGACGGGAGACCCAGTACTTC
TRBV7-2	TRBJ2-7	NA	NA	CASSLLDRKDYEQYF	TGTGCCAGCAGCTTATTAGACAGGAAAGACTACGAGCAGTACTTC
TRBV25-1	TRBJ1-1	once	NA	CASSELSRETEAFF	TGTGCCAGCAGTGAATTATCCCGGGAGACTGAAGCTTTCTTT
TRBV7-6	TRBJ2-3	NA	TRBD2	CASSGTSGGTDTQYF	TGTGCCAGCAGCGGTACTAGCGGGGGCACAGATACGCAGTATTTT
TRBV28	TRBJ2-7	NA	NA	CASSPSPVAVEQYF	TGTGCCAGCAGTCCCTCACCAGTGGCCGTCGAGCAGTACTTC
TRBV6-5	TRBJ2-7	once	NA	CASSRGLAYEQYF	TGTGCCAGCAGCCGTGGCCTAGCCTACGAGCAGTACTTC
TRBV5-4	TRBJ1-2	few	NA	CASRPRQAFYGYTF	TGTGCCAGCAGACCCCGACAAGCTTTCTATGGCTACACCTTC
TRBV25-1	TRBJ2-1	NA	TRBD2	CASSVSGGGTLRNEQFF	TGTGCCAGCAGTGTGAGTGGCGGGGGTACTCTAAGGAATGAGCAGTTCTTC
TRBV7-8	TRBJ2-7	NA	NA	CASSLGPESYEQYF	TGTGCCAGCAGCTTAGGTCCAGAATCCTACGAGCAGTACTTC
TRBV6-5	TRBJ2-1	NA	NA	CASSFRVAVSWDEQFF	TGTGCCAGCAGTTTCAGGGTGGCGGTTTCGTGGGATGAGCAGTTCTTC
TRBV6-7	TRBJ2-2	NA	NA	CASTPGSPGELFF	TGTGCCAGCACCCCAGGGTCACCGGGGGAGCTGTTTTTT
TRBV28	TRBJ1-2	NA	NA	CASSLQQAYGYTF	TGTGCCAGCAGTTTACAACAGGCATATGGCTACACCTTC
TRBV28	TRBJ2-5	NA	TRBD1	CASSSGTGVGETQYF	TGTGCCAGCAGCTCCGGGACAGGGGTCGGAGAGACCCAGTACTTC
TRBV7-9	TRBJ1-2	NA	NA	CASSPWTGNYGYTF	TGTGCCAGCAGCCCTTGGACGGGAAACTATGGCTACACCTTC
TRBV19	TRBJ2-6	NA	NA	CASSIGVGLSGANVLTF	TGTGCCAGTAGTATAGGAGTTGGTCTCTCTGGGGCCAACGTCCTGACTTTC
TRBV29-1	TRBJ2-7	NA	TRBD1	CSVAGTGGLEQYF	TGCAGCGTTGCCGGGACAGGGGGCCTCGAGCAGTACTTC
TRBV7-2	TRBJ2-3	NA	NA	CASGPGVTDTQYF	TGTGCCAGCGGACCGGGGGTCACAGATACGCAGTATTTT
TRBV2	TRBJ2-1	NA	TRBD2	CASIYGTSGVNEQFF	TGTGCCAGCATTTACGGGACTAGCGGGGTCAATGAGCAGTTCTTC